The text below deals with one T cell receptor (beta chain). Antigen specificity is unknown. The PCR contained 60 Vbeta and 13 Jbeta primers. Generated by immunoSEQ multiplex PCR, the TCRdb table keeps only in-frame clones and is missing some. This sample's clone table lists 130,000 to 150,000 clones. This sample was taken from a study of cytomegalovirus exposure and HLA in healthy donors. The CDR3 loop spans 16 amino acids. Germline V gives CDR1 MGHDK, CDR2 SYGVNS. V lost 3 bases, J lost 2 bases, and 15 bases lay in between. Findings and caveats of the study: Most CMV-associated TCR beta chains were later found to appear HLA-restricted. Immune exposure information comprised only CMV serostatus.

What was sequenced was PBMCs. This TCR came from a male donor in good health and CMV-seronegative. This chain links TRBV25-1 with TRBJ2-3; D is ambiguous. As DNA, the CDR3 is TGTGCCAGCAGTGATCCCTACACTATTATCACAGATACGCAGTATTTT. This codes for CASSDPYTIITDTQYF.